The rows below give T cell receptor beta chains drawn from one sample of a study of blood T cell repertoires in COVID-19. Measured with immunoSEQ multiplex PCR; TCRdb has only the in-frame clones, and not every one. This table has fewer than 350,000 clones, more than 70% appearing once. Sequencing used peripheral blood. The source is a woman between 55 and 75 years old with COVID-19, enrolled during active disease. CDR3s include the opening cysteine and the closing phenylalanine or tryptophan. The D gene is left open where the match is weak. The size field is filled for only some rows; it gives once, few, many or a size class.

>-|-|TRBJ2-7|TRBV3-1/TRBV3-2
CASSLRETYEQYF
TGTGCCAGCAGCCTACGGGAGACCTACGAGCAGTACTTC
>-|-|TRBJ1-1|TRBV10-3
CAISESEGRDTEAFF
TGTGCCATCAGTGAGTCGGAGGGGCGGGACACTGAAGCTTTCTTT
>-|TRBD1|TRBJ1-2|TRBV19
CASSDGTGIYGYTF
TGTGCCAGTAGCGACGGGACAGGGATCTATGGCTACACCTTC
>-|-|TRBJ1-2|TRBV6-5
CASSYSMGGLYGYTF
TGTGCCAGCAGTTACTCGATGGGAGGATTATATGGCTACACCTTC
>-|TRBD2|TRBJ2-1|TRBV5-1
CASSPRTSYNDEQFF
TGCGCCAGCAGCCCCAGGACTAGCTACAATGATGAGCAGTTCTTC
>-|TRBD1|TRBJ2-3|TRBV5-1
CASSRGTADTQYF
TGCGCCAGCAGCCGAGGGACAGCAGATACGCAGTATTTT
>-|TRBD2|TRBJ2-6|TRBV5-4
CASSLGLAGSPGANVLTF
TGTGCCAGCAGTTTGGGACTAGCGGGGAGTCCTGGGGCCAACGTCCTGACTTTC
>once|-|TRBJ1-1|TRBV28
CASTPFAGLSTEAFF
TGTGCCAGCACCCCTTTTGCAGGGCTGTCGACTGAAGCTTTCTTT
>-|TRBD1|TRBJ1-3|TRBV4-2
CASSQVPGQTSGNTIYF
TGTGCCAGCAGCCAAGTCCCGGGACAGACCTCTGGAAACACCATATATTTT
>-|-|TRBJ2-5|TRBV3-1/TRBV3-2
CASSGRLGMTQYF
TGTGCCAGCAGCGGGAGACTAGGAATGACCCAGTACTTC
>-|-|TRBJ2-7|TRBV9
CASSSGPGSYEQYF
TGTGCCAGCAGCTCAGGCCCGGGGTCGTACGAGCAGTACTTC
>-|-|TRBJ1-6|TRBV6-5
CASSYSSGNAPLHF
TGTGCCAGCAGTTACTCGTCAGGAAACGCACCCCTCCACTTT
>-|TRBD1|TRBJ1-5|TRBV6-5
CASSQTQGAVQPQHF
TGTGCCAGCAGTCAGACACAGGGGGCCGTTCAGCCCCAGCATTTT
>once|-|TRBJ1-2|TRBV7-9
CASRPLSGQRNYGYTF
TGTGCCAGCAGACCACTCTCCGGACAACGGAACTATGGCTACACCTTC
>-|TRBD2|TRBJ2-2|TRBV12-3/TRBV12-4
CANSGGRTGELFF
TGTGCCAACAGCGGGGGGCGTACCGGGGAGCTGTTTTTT
>-|TRBD1|TRBJ1-5|TRBV7-8
CASSSWGQGPNQPQHF
TGTGCCAGCAGCTCCTGGGGACAGGGTCCCAATCAGCCCCAGCATTTT
>few|TRBD1|TRBJ1-1|TRBV5-6
CASSRDSLENTEAFF
TGTGCCAGCAGCCGGGACAGCCTAGAGAACACTGAAGCTTTCTTT
>-|-|TRBJ2-7|TRBV23-1
CASSQQGRAYEQYF
TGCGCCAGCAGTCAACAGGGCAGGGCCTACGAGCAGTACTTC
>-|-|TRBJ2-3|TRBV12-3/TRBV12-4
CASSSGSTQYF
TGTGCCAGCAGTTCAGGTAGTACGCAGTATTTT
>-|-|TRBJ2-3|TRBV19
CASSSRDTDTQYF
TGTGCCAGTAGTTCGAGGGACACAGATACGCAGTATTTT
>-|TRBD1|TRBJ1-1|TRBV11-2
CASSKTGTGLLTEAFF
TGTGCCAGCAGCAAAACCGGGACAGGGCTATTGACTGAAGCTTTCTTT
>-|-|TRBJ2-2|TRBV11-3
CASSLDGHITGELFF
TGTGCCAGCAGCTTAGACGGACATATTACCGGGGAGCTGTTTTTT
>-|TRBD1|TRBJ1-5|TRBV7-2
CASSLGQPMSNQPQHF
TGTGCCAGCAGCTTGGGACAGCCCATGAGCAATCAGCCCCAGCATTTT
>-|-|TRBJ1-1|TRBV14
CASSQEMWPGNEAFF
TGTGCCAGCAGCCAAGAAATGTGGCCGGGGAATGAAGCTTTCTTT
>few|-|TRBJ1-1|TRBV5-4
CASSLGTGSWTEAFF
TGTGCCAGCAGCTTGGGTACAGGGTCATGGACTGAAGCTTTCTTT
>-|-|TRBJ2-5|TRBV12-3/TRBV12-4
CASSFGLRETQYF
TGTGCCAGCAGTTTTGGGTTGCGGGAGACCCAGTACTTC
>-|-|TRBJ1-4|TRBV4-2
CASSQGGRGYEKLFF
TGTGCCAGCAGCCAGGGAGGGAGGGGCTATGAAAAACTGTTTTTT
>-|TRBD2|TRBJ2-1|TRBV29-1
CRVYCSASGDDEQFF
TGCAGGGTCTACTGTTCGGCTAGCGGGGACGATGAGCAGTTCTTC
>-|-|TRBJ2-5|TRBV6-2/TRBV6-3
CASSYPSPQGWSETQYF
TGTGCCAGCAGTTACCCCTCCCCCCAGGGATGGTCGGAGACCCAGTACTTC
>few|-|TRBJ1-1|TRBV6-5
CASRSGLIGNTEAFF
TGTGCCAGCAGATCGGGACTAATCGGGAACACTGAAGCTTTCTTT
>once|TRBD1|TRBJ1-1|TRBV5-1
CASSLEGTGFNTEAFF
TGCGCCAGCAGCTTGGAAGGGACAGGGTTTAACACTGAAGCTTTCTTT
>-|-|TRBJ2-5|TRBV9
CASSVAQVAEEETQYF
TGTGCCAGCAGCGTAGCCCAAGTTGCAGAGGAAGAGACCCAGTACTTC
>-|-|TRBJ1-5|TRBV28
CASSLLNQPQHF
TGTGCCAGCAGTCTGTTAAATCAGCCCCAGCATTTT
>once|TRBD1|TRBJ1-4|TRBV5-1
CASTKEGGLATNEKLFF
TGCGCCAGCACGAAGGAAGGGGGCCTTGCAACTAATGAAAAACTGTTTTTT
>-|-|TRBJ1-5|TRBV15
CATSRDQLMGHQPQHF
TGTGCCACCAGCAGAGATCAATTAATGGGCCATCAGCCCCAGCATTTT
>once|TRBD2|TRBJ2-5|TRBV5-1
CASSSILAGGQETQYF
TGCGCCAGCAGCTCGATCCTAGCGGGGGGCCAAGAGACCCAGTACTTC
>-|TRBD1|TRBJ2-7|TRBV11-1
CASSRDRVGYEQYF
TGTGCCAGCAGCCGCGACAGGGTGGGCTACGAGCAGTACTTC
>-|TRBD1|TRBJ1-1|TRBV7-2
CASSPEGQGVTEAFF
TGTGCCAGCAGCCCCGAAGGACAGGGGGTAACTGAAGCTTTCTTT
>-|-|TRBJ2-2|TRBV2
CAINRANTGELFF
TGTGCCATTAACAGAGCGAACACCGGGGAGCTGTTTTTT
>-|TRBD1|TRBJ1-2|TRBV18
CASSPRQGANYGYTF
TGTGCCAGCTCACCACGACAGGGTGCTAACTATGGCTACACCTTC
>few|TRBD1|TRBJ1-5|TRBV5-8
CASSLEWGQGSQPQHF
TGTGCCAGCAGCTTGGAGTGGGGACAGGGGTCTCAGCCCCAGCATTTT
>-|-|TRBJ1-3|TRBV7-2
CASSLRGGRSGNTIYF
TGTGCCAGCAGCCTTCGGGGGGGGCGATCCGGAAACACCATATATTTT
>few|-|TRBJ1-4|TRBV9
CASSAGGAANEKLFF
TGTGCCAGCAGTGCCGGGGGGGCGGCTAATGAAAAACTGTTTTTT
>-|-|TRBJ2-1|TRBV20-1
CSASLIGRNYNEQFF
TGCAGTGCTAGTCTTATTGGCAGAAACTACAATGAGCAGTTCTTC
>-|-|TRBJ1-4|TRBV7-9
CASKHRDNEKLFF
TGTGCCAGCAAACACAGGGACAATGAAAAACTGTTTTTT
>few|TRBD1|TRBJ1-4|TRBV7-9
CASSPDRVANEKLFF
TGTGCCAGCAGCCCAGACAGGGTAGCTAATGAAAAACTGTTTTTT
>-|TRBD1|TRBJ1-4|TRBV29-1
CSAADRGHQKLFF
TGCAGCGCCGCGGACAGGGGCCATCAAAAACTGTTTTTT
>few|-|TRBJ1-1|TRBV5-5
CASSLEEGVKAFF
TGTGCCAGCAGCTTGGAGGAGGGAGTGAAAGCTTTCTTT
>-|-|TRBJ1-1|TRBV6-5
CASSYNRERHTEAFF
TGTGCCAGCAGTTATAACAGGGAACGGCACACTGAAGCTTTCTTT
>-|TRBD1|TRBJ2-1|TRBV6-5
CASRGQGYNEQFF
TGTGCCAGCAGAGGACAGGGGTACAATGAGCAGTTCTTC
>-|-|TRBJ1-4|TRBV7-9
CASSNGERANEKLFF
TGTGCCAGCAGCAACGGTGAGCGGGCTAATGAAAAACTGTTTTTT
>-|-|TRBJ2-1|TRBV5-1
CASSLVLAGDEQFF
TGCGCCAGCAGCTTGGTGCTAGCAGGCGATGAGCAGTTCTTC
>-|-|TRBJ2-1|TRBV2
CASSYYNEQFF
TGTGCCAGCAGTTACTACAATGAGCAGTTCTTC
>-|-|TRBJ1-4|TRBV6-5
CASSYSKFGLNEKLFF
TGTGCCAGCAGTTACTCGAAGTTCGGACTGAATGAAAAACTGTTTTTT
>-|-|TRBJ2-7|TRBV20-1
CSARAQYEQYF
TGCAGTGCTAGAGCCCAGTACGAGCAGTACTTC
>-|-|TRBJ2-5|TRBV3-1/TRBV3-2
CASSARGAGETQYF
TGTGCCAGCAGCGCCCGGGGGGCAGGAGAGACCCAGTACTTC
>-|-|TRBJ1-6|TRBV10-3
CATPRTPLHF
TGTGCCACCCCGAGGACACCCCTCCACTTT
>-|-|TRBJ1-2|TRBV5-1
CASSEDSSGGYTF
TGCGCCAGCAGCGAGGACAGCTCGGGGGGCTACACCTTC
>-|-|TRBJ1-1|TRBV4-2
CASSQDVGGPQNTEAFF
TGTGCCAGCAGCCAAGATGTGGGAGGGCCACAGAACACTGAAGCTTTCTTT